The rows below give T cell receptor beta chains drawn from one sample of a study of regulatory T cells in long-lasting Graves disease. TCRdb recomputed calls from the multiplex PCR reads with MiXCR, one row per CDR3 protein. Of fewer than 400,000 distinct CDR3 sequences listed, roughly a fifth are singletons. The sequences come from peripheral blood mononuclear cells (PBMCs), collected when the disease was refractory, from a patient treated with antithyroid drugs. Receptors originate from a female donor with Graves disease. CDR3s include the opening cysteine and the closing phenylalanine or tryptophan. The order of the fields is V gene, D gene, J gene, clone size, CDR3 protein, CDR3 DNA. A D gene is named only where the DNA matches it firmly. Clone size is given for some rows only: seen once, a few or many times, or a class if the clone is expanded.

>TRBV6-1|TRBD1|TRBJ1-2|many
CASRTQGGRPDGYTF
TGTGCCAGCAGGACGCAGGGGGGGCGCCCTGATGGCTACACCTTC
>TRBV5-4|-|TRBJ2-4|-
CASSSRGGNIQYF
TGTGCCAGCAGCTCCAGGGGAGGTAACATTCAGTACTTC
>TRBV20-1|TRBD1|TRBJ1-6|-
CSARDRQGVTSSYNSPLHF
TGCAGTGCTAGAGACCGACAGGGGGTAACGAGCTCCTATAATTCACCCCTCCACTTT
>TRBV12-3/TRBV12-4|-|TRBJ1-1|many
CASTLPSSNTEAFF
TGTGCCAGCACTTTGCCATCATCGAACACTGAAGCTTTCTTT
>TRBV2|-|TRBJ2-1|-
CASSEQTPNEQFF
TGTGCCAGCAGTGAACAGACTCCCAATGAGCAGTTCTTC
>TRBV30|TRBD2|TRBJ2-7|few
CAWSLIGGTRPYEQYF
TGTGCCTGGAGTTTGATAGGGGGGACTAGGCCCTACGAGCAGTACTTC
>TRBV24-1|TRBD1|TRBJ2-5|-
CATSALLTGKETQYF
TGTGCCACCAGTGCCCTTCTGACAGGGAAAGAGACCCAGTACTTC
>TRBV9|-|TRBJ1-2|-
CASSAFSGGDGYTF
TGTGCCAGCAGCGCCTTTTCGGGGGGCGATGGCTACACCTTC
>TRBV7-9|TRBD2|TRBJ2-1|-
CASRPTSGGNNEQFF
TGTGCCAGCAGGCCTACTAGCGGGGGGAACAATGAGCAGTTCTTC
>TRBV6-1|-|TRBJ1-2|many
CASTQGINYGYTF
TGTGCCAGCACTCAAGGGATTAACTATGGCTACACCTTC
>TRBV5-1|TRBD1|TRBJ1-2|many
CASSPLTGNAYTF
TGCGCCAGCAGCCCTTTGACAGGGAACGCCTACACCTTC
>TRBV20-1|-|TRBJ2-2|many
CSARERARLRELFF
TGCAGTGCTAGAGAAAGGGCACGACTTAGGGAGCTGTTTTTT
>TRBV27|-|TRBJ1-2|many
CASISESGYTF
TGTGCCAGCATTTCCGAGTCAGGCTACACCTTC
>TRBV4-2|TRBD1|TRBJ1-2|-
CASSRSGTGVYYGYTF
TGTGCCAGCAGCCGTTCCGGGACAGGGGTCTACTATGGCTACACCTTC
>TRBV28|TRBD1|TRBJ1-2|many
CASSLTGFGYTF
TGTGCCAGCAGTCTGACAGGGTTTGGCTACACCTTC
>TRBV14|-|TRBJ1-4|few
CASSQDSLLRNEKLFF
TGTGCCAGCAGCCAAGATAGTCTCCTGAGAAATGAAAAACTGTTTTTT
>TRBV12-3/TRBV12-4|TRBD2|TRBJ2-7|-
CASSNRLAGEEQYF
TGTGCCAGCAGCAACAGACTAGCGGGAGAAGAGCAGTACTTC
>TRBV2|TRBD1|TRBJ1-1|many
CASILGQGAWDTEAFF
TGTGCCAGCATCTTGGGACAGGGGGCTTGGGACACTGAAGCTTTCTTT
>TRBV20-1|-|TRBJ1-3|-
CSARDPPGNTIYF
TGCAGTGCTAGAGATCCCCCTGGAAACACCATATATTTT
>TRBV27|TRBD2|TRBJ2-3|-
CASSLLAALSTDTQYF
TGTGCCAGCAGCTTACTAGCGGCCTTAAGCACAGATACGCAGTATTTT
>TRBV15|TRBD1|TRBJ2-6|-
CATSRGRDSSGANVLTF
TGTGCCACCAGCAGAGGCCGGGACAGCTCTGGGGCCAACGTCCTGACTTTC
>TRBV12-5|-|TRBJ2-2|few
CASGLGPGPGELFF
TGTGCTAGTGGTTTGGGCCCGGGCCCCGGGGAGCTGTTTTTT
>TRBV6-5|-|TRBJ1-1|many
CASSYRGGEAFF
TGTGCCAGCAGTTATAGGGGCGGTGAAGCTTTCTTT
>TRBV6-1|-|TRBJ1-4|-
CASSPLAVPNEKLFF
TGTGCCAGCAGCCCCCTAGCAGTTCCAAATGAAAAACTGTTTTTT
>TRBV30|-|TRBJ1-2|many
CAWSVRGRYYGYTF
TGTGCCTGGAGTGTACGCGGACGGTACTATGGCTACACCTTC
>TRBV3-1|TRBD2|TRBJ2-4|few
CASSQDRSGVAKNIQYF
TGTGCCAGCAGCCAAGATAGGAGCGGGGTAGCCAAAAACATTCAGTACTTC
>TRBV11-2|-|TRBJ2-2|-
CASSLEFGNTGGLSF
TGTGCCAGCAGCTTAGAATTCGGGAACACCGGGGGGCTGTCTTTT
>TRBV28|TRBD1|TRBJ2-3|few
CASSSTGTGDTQYF
TGTGCCAGCAGTTCGACAGGGACGGGAGATACGCAGTATTTT
>TRBV6-9|TRBD2|TRBJ2-2|-
CASSKSGGVNTGELFF
TGTGCCAGCAGCAAGAGCGGGGGGGTAAACACCGGGGAGCTGTTTTTT
>TRBV11-2|TRBD2|TRBJ2-5|-
CASSWTRGGPETQYF
TGTGCCAGCAGCTGGACGCGGGGGGGCCCAGAGACCCAGTACTTC
>TRBV20-1|-|TRBJ1-6|few
CSASGAYNSPLHF
TGCAGTGCGTCGGGAGCCTATAATTCACCCCTCCACTTT
>TRBV10-3|-|TRBJ1-1|-
CAVSDSGGTEAFF
TGTGCCGTCAGTGATAGCGGTGGCACTGAAGCTTTCTTT
>TRBV7-2|TRBD2|TRBJ2-5|many
CASSLGRRGGGTQYF
TGTGCCAGCAGCTTAGGCCGGCGGGGGGGCGGGACCCAGTACTTC
>TRBV12-3/TRBV12-4|-|TRBJ2-7|-
CASSLSRTYEQYF
TGTGCCAGCAGTTTGAGCAGGACCTACGAGCAGTACTTC
>TRBV18|-|TRBJ1-4|once
CASSRGAEDEKLFF
TGTGCCAGCTCACGCGGGGCGGAAGATGAAAAACTGTTTTTT
>TRBV29-1|-|TRBJ2-5|-
CSVEPEAGRGETQYF
TGCAGCGTTGAACCCGAGGCGGGGAGAGGAGAGACCCAGTACTTC
>TRBV6-2/TRBV6-3|-|TRBJ1-1|many
CASSYSPHRLQNTEAFF
TGTGCCAGCAGTTATTCCCCACACCGCCTCCAGAACACTGAAGCTTTCTTT
>TRBV2|-|TRBJ2-2|many
CASSSPGGPPGTGELFF
TGTGCCAGCAGTTCACCGGGGGGCCCGCCGGGCACCGGGGAGCTGTTTTTT
>TRBV29-1|TRBD1|TRBJ2-7|many
CSVPGQVSYEQYF
TGCAGCGTTCCGGGACAGGTATCCTACGAGCAGTACTTC
>TRBV30|TRBD1|TRBJ1-2|few
CAATGGYGYTF
TGTGCTGCGACAGGGGGCTATGGCTACACCTTC
>TRBV11-3|-|TRBJ2-5|-
CASSPMGDAETQYF
TGTGCCAGCAGCCCGATGGGGGACGCAGAGACCCAGTACTTC
>TRBV5-1|-|TRBJ1-1|many
CASSFVRGNTEAFF
TGCGCCAGCAGCTTCGTCCGGGGGAACACTGAAGCTTTCTTT
>TRBV27|-|TRBJ2-1|-
CAPKGGGGGPEQFF
TGTGCCCCCAAGGGCGGTGGAGGGGGACCCGAGCAGTTCTTC
>TRBV3-1|-|TRBJ2-2|-
CASSQVTFTGELFF
TGTGCCAGCAGCCAAGTAACCTTTACCGGGGAGCTGTTTTTT
>TRBV18|-|TRBJ1-1|few
CASSPPFGVLRTEAFF
TGTGCCAGCTCACCACCGTTTGGGGTTTTAAGGACTGAAGCTTTCTTT
>TRBV7-2|TRBD1|TRBJ2-7|many
CASSSGGGEQYF
TGTGCCAGCAGCTCAGGGGGCGGGGAGCAGTACTTC
>TRBV12-3/TRBV12-4|TRBD1|TRBJ2-5|many
CASSKTGGSIQETQYF
TGTGCCAGCAGCAAGACAGGGGGGAGCATCCAAGAGACCCAGTACTTC
>TRBV5-1|TRBD1|TRBJ1-2|many
CASSSGQVLAYGYTF
TGCGCCAGCAGCTCTGGACAGGTCTTAGCCTATGGCTACACCTTC
>TRBV7-2|TRBD2|TRBJ2-1|-
CASSPSTSGWREQFF
TGTGCCAGCAGCCCCTCGACTAGCGGTTGGAGGGAGCAGTTCTTC
>TRBV28|-|TRBJ1-1|many
CASSPPVGGNTEAFF
TGTGCCAGCAGTCCCCCGGTTGGTGGGAACACTGAAGCTTTCTTT